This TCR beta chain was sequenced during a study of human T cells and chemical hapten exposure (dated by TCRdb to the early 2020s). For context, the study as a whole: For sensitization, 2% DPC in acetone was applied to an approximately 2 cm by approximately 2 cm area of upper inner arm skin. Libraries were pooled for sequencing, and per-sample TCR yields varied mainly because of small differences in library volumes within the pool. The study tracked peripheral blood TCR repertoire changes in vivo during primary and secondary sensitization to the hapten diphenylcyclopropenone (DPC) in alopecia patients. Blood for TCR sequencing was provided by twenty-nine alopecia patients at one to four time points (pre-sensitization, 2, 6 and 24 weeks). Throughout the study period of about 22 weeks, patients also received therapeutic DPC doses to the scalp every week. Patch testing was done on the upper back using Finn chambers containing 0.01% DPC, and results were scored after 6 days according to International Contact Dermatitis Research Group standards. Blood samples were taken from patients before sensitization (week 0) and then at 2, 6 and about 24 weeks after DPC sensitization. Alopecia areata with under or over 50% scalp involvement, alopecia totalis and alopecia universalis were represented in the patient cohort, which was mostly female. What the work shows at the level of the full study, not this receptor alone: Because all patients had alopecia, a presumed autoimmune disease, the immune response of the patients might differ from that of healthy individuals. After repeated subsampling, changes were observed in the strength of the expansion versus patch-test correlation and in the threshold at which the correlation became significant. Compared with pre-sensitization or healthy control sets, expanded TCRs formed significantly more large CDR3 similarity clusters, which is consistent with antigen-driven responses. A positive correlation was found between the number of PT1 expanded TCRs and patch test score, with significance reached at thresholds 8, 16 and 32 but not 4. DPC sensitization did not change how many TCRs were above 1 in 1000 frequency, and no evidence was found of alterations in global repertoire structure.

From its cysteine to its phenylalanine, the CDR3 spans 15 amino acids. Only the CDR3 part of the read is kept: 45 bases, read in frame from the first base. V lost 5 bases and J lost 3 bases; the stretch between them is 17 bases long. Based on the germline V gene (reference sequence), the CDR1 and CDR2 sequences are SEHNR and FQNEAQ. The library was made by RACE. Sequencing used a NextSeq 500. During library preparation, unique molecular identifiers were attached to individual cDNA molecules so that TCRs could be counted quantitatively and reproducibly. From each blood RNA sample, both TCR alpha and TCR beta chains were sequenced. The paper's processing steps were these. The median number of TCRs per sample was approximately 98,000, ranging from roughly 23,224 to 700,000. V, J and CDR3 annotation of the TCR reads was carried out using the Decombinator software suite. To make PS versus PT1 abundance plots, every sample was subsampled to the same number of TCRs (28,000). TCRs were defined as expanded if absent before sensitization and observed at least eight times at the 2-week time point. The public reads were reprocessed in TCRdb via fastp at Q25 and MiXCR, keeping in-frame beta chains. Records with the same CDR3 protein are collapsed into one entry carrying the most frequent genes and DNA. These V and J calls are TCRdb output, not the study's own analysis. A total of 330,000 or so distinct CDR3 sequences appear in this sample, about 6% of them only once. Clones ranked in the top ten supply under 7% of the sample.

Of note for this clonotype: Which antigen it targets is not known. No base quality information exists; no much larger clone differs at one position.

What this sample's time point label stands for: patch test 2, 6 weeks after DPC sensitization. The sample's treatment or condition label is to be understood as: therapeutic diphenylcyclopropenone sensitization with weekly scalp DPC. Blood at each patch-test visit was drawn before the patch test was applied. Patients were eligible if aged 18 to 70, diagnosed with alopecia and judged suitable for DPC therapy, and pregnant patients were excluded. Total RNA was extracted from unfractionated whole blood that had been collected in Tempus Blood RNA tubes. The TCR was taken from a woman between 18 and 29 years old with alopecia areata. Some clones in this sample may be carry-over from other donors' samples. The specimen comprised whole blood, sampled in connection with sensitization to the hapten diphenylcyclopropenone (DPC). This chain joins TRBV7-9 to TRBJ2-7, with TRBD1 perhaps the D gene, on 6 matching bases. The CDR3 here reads CASSPGALALYEQYF. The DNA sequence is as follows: TGTGCCAGCAGCCCAGGGGCTTTAGCACTCTACGAGCAGTACTTC.